This record covers a single T cell receptor beta chain. No antigen is known for it. This sample is drawn from a study of T cell responses to AZD1222 COVID-19 vaccine. Background on the study: It was second doses at about 4 or about 12 weeks that were pooled.

Regarding the study as a whole: A reported finding is that nearly half of spike-specific TCRs target unmutated variant regions. Once two AZD1222 doses were given, Spike-specific TCR breadth and depth went up. Just 5 to 7 people given AZD1222 tested seropositive at baseline.

Repertoires were generated with immunoSEQ multiplex PCR, while TCRdb's copy carries only in-frame clones and drops some. This sample carries about 140,000 clones, around 91% of them seen once, and the ten largest clones take around 1.6%. Trimming shortened V by 3 bases and J by 2 bases, and 15 bases separated the two germline ends. Per the germline V gene, CDR1 is SGDLS and CDR2 is YYNGEE. The CDR3 length is 15 residues. The specimen was peripheral blood, collected on day 0 of AZD1222 vaccination. The chain links TRBV9 to TRBJ2-7, with a possible D match to TRBD2 (6 bases). The clonotype was recovered from an adult in good health. The CDR3 sequence is CASSEGLATTYEQYF. The CDR3, as DNA: TGTGCCAGCAGCGAGGGGCTAGCGACTACCTACGAGCAGTACTTC.